A single sample gave rise to the 20 T cell receptor beta chains below, sequenced in a study of blood T cell repertoires in COVID-19. Using immunoSEQ multiplex PCR, the repertoire was profiled, and TCRdb retains in-frame clones only, with some absent. The sample consists of about 230,000 clones, about 84% of them appearing once. The specimen sequenced was PBMCs or T cells enriched from blood (not recorded which). The source of these receptors is a man aged 55 to 70 who had recovered from COVID-19.

The rearrangement links TRBV7-2 to TRBJ1-6, with D possibly matching TRBD1 (6 bases). The CDR3 loop spans 14 amino acids. Germline assignment: CDR1 SGHTA and CDR2 FQGNSA. The ends were cut back, 6 bases at V and 6 bases at J, with 12 bases in the middle. The CDR3 loop reads CASSGGRSNSPLHF. The CDR3 DNA reads TGTGCCAGCAGTGGGGGCAGGAGTAATTCACCCCTCCACTTT.

The V and J genes are TRBV4-3 and TRBJ2-1, with no clear D. The CDR3 runs to 15 residues. Germline assignment: CDR1 LGHNA and CDR2 YSLEER. The V and J ends lost 3 bases and 0 bases respectively, with 9 bases between them. The CDR3 spells CASSHTRSSYNEQFF. The CDR3 DNA follows: TGCGCCAGCAGCCACACAAGGAGCTCCTACAATGAGCAGTTCTTC.

The genes are TRBV6-1 and TRBJ1-1, with TRBD1 identical over 7 bases. Germline V gene data show CDR1 as MNHNS and CDR2 as SASEGT. The CDR3 covers 15 residues. The J segment lost 5 bases and the V segment lost 2 bases, leaving 8 bases of the junction unmatched. CDR3 residues: CASSEQGVGWTEAFF. CDR3 coding DNA: TGTGCCAGCAGTGAACAGGGGGTTGGGTGGACTGAAGCTTTCTTT.

There are a few counts of this clone. The junction shows a germline mismatch at one end, possibly a read error. The gene calls are TRBV14 and TRBJ1-5; 8 nucleotides line up with TRBD1. Germline CDR1 is SGHDN and CDR2 is FVKESK. The CDR3 contains 11 residues. The DNA of the CDR3 is TGTGCCAGCAGCCAAGAGGACAGGGATTCTTTT. Its protein is CASSQEDRDSF.

The rearrangement links TRBV15 to TRBJ1-1; 9 nucleotides line up with TRBD1. The CDR3 extends over 15 amino acids. The trim removed 5 bases at V and 4 bases at J, leaving 8 bases unmatched. CDR1 is LNHNV, CDR2 YYDKDF, per germline (reference sequence). This CDR3 is CATSLRKTGGTEAFF. The CDR3 DNA follows: TGTGCCACCAGCCTCCGGAAGACAGGGGGCACTGAAGCTTTCTTT.

J is TRBJ1-1 and V is TRBV6-2 or TRBV6-3, with a possible D match to TRBD1 (5 bases). Germline V CDR1 and CDR2: MNHEY, SVGEGT. The length of the CDR3 is 16 residues. Trimming stripped 0 bases from V and 0 bases from J, with 11 bases between. The DNA for the CDR3 is TGTGCCAGCAGTTACTCGCTTCCGGGGGTGAACACTGAAGCTTTCTTT. As protein: CASSYSLPGVNTEAFF.

J is TRBJ2-2 and V is TRBV5-1; 8 nucleotides align to TRBD1. The CDR3 is 16 amino acids. The germline CDR1 and CDR2 sequences are SGHRS and YFSETQ. With 6 bases clipped from V and 3 bases from J, the junction kept 10 bases outside the gene matches. The CDR3 protein is CASTLLQGADTGELFF. CDR3 DNA sequence: TGCGCCAGCACCCTCCTCCAGGGGGCAGACACCGGGGAGCTGTTTTTT.

V gene TRBV11-3 combines with J gene TRBJ2-3; TRBD1 agrees at 8 bases. The CDR3 has 14 residues. Germline V lookup: CDR1 SGHNT, CDR2 YENEEA. V gave up 5 bases and J gave up 3 bases; unmatched junction bases: 4. The DNA for the CDR3 is TGTGCCAGCAGCCGGACAGGGCGGACAGATACGCAGTATTTT. This codes for CASSRTGRTDTQYF. Based on the CDR3 plus reference TRBV11-3 and TRBJ2-3, the full variable domain is EAGVVQSPRYKIIEKKQPVAFWCNPISGHNTLYWYLQNLGQGPELLIRYENEEAVDDSQLPKDRFSAERLKGVDSTLKIQPAELGDSAVYLCASSRTGRTDTQYFGPGTRLTVL.

Note on this clone: At one end the junction does not follow the germline gene, possibly because of a read error. The chain couples TRBV7-3 to TRBJ2-1, with D possibly TRBD2 on 5 matching bases. The CDR3 extends over 14 amino acids. Looked up from germline, CDR1 is SGHTA and CDR2 is FQGTGA. The chain's CDR3 is CASSLSASYYEQFF. The DNA of the CDR3 is TGTGCCAGCAGCTTAAGTGCTAGCTACTATGAGCAGTTCTTC.

The chain recombines TRBV11-2 with TRBJ2-7, with a tentative D call TRBD1 (5 bases). V was cut by 0 bases and J by 2 bases, with 11 bases left in between. The CDR3 length is 15 residues. Germline lookup yields CDR1 SGHAT and CDR2 FQNNGV. The CDR3 sequence: CASSLDRTLAYEQYF. The CDR3 coding sequence is TGTGCCAGCAGCTTAGACCGGACATTGGCCTACGAGCAGTACTTC. The variable domain in full, with the rest retrieved from reference TRBV11-2 and TRBJ2-7, is EAGVAQSPRYKIIEKRQSVAFWCNPISGHATLYWYQQILGQGPKLLIQFQNNGVVDDSQLPKDRFSAERLKGVDSTLKIQPAKLEDSAVYLCASSLDRTLAYEQYFGPGTRLTVT.

The chain combines TRBV3-1 (or the pseudogene TRBV3-2) with TRBJ1-3, with D maybe TRBD1 (5 bases). V was shortened by 1 base and J by 2 bases, with 6 bases between the two germline ends. The CDR3 totals 14 residues. The germline V gene encodes CDR1 LGHDT and CDR2 YNNKEL (reference sequence). In DNA, the CDR3 is TGTGCCAGCAGCCAAGCGGGGGCTGGAAACACCATATATTTT. This codes for CASSQAGAGNTIYF.

The chain combines TRBV11-3 with TRBJ2-2; D is uncertain. This CDR3 is 12 amino acids long. Germline CDR1 and CDR2: SGHNT and YENEEA. The V gene lost 3 bases and the J gene lost 4 bases, with 3 bases spanning the gap. CDR3 DNA sequence: TGTGCCAGCAGCTTCTTCACCGGGGAGCTGTTTTTT. Residues: CASSFFTGELFF.

Only one count was recorded for this clone. The chain links TRBV19 to TRBJ2-2; tentative D call: TRBD1 (5 bases). Trimming pared 0 bases from V and 7 bases from J, leaving 21 bases between. The CDR3 loop spans 18 amino acids. From germline, CDR1 is LNHDA and CDR2 SQIVND (reference sequence). The CDR3 reads CASSIDLLQGNSGGELFF. DNA for the CDR3: TGTGCCAGTAGTATAGATCTTCTTCAGGGAAACTCAGGCGGGGAGCTGTTTTTT.

The chain links TRBV7-2 to TRBJ1-4; possibly TRBD1 for D (6 bases). The CDR3 runs to 15 residues. The germline CDR1 and CDR2 sequences are SGHTA and FQGNSA. The V end lost 5 bases, the J end lost 7 bases, and 17 bases lay between the germline ends. CDR3 amino acids: CASSLGGGRGEKLFF. CDR3 DNA: TGTGCCAGCAGCCTAGGGGGGGGGCGCGGTGAAAAACTGTTTTTT.

This chain links TRBV24-1 with TRBJ1-5, with D possibly TRBD1 on 6 matching bases. The CDR3 covers 16 residues. The germline V and J ends were trimmed by 5 bases and 5 bases, with 18 bases remaining between them. The germline V gene encodes CDR1 KGHDR and CDR2 SFDVKD. The CDR3 DNA reads as TGTGCCACCAGTGCGGGGGGCCCCCTGTTGGATCAGCCCCAGCATTTT. Protein: CATSAGGPLLDQPQHF.

This rearrangement joins TRBV19 to TRBJ2-1; 10 positions match TRBD2. The J segment lost 3 bases and the V segment lost 5 bases, leaving 4 bases of the junction unmatched. From germline, CDR1 is LNHDA and CDR2 SQIVND (reference sequence). The CDR3 totals 15 residues. In DNA, the CDR3 is TGTGCCAGTAGTCTCGGGACTAGCGACTACAATGAGCAGTTCTTC. It codes for CASSLGTSDYNEQFF.

V gene TRBV11-2 combines with J gene TRBJ1-1; D not certain. CDR3 size: 15 residues. Per the germline V gene, CDR1 is SGHAT and CDR2 is FQNNGV. V was trimmed by 2 bases and J by 11 bases, leaving 21 bases between them. The CDR3: CASSLLVGRPGRAFF. The CDR3 DNA follows: TGTGCCAGCAGCTTACTCGTAGGTCGGCCGGGGAGGGCTTTCTTT.

The chain couples TRBV11-3 to TRBJ1-2; 9 bases are a match to TRBD1. Germline CDR1 and CDR2: SGHNT and YENEEA. The CDR3 runs to 14 residues. The V and J ends lost 2 bases and 4 bases, in that order; junction bases with no gene match: 2. In DNA form, the CDR3 reads TGTGCCAGCAGCTTACAGGGACAGGGCTATGGCTACACCTTC. It yields the protein CASSLQGQGYGYTF.

This clone was detected only once. V gene TRBV2 combines with J gene TRBJ1-1; D ambiguous. The CDR3 has 14 amino acids. V gave up 4 bases and J gave up 0 bases, with 9 bases separating them. Germline V lookup: CDR1 SNHLY, CDR2 FYNNEI. The DNA of the CDR3 is TGTGCCAGCAGTGTACTCCCCATGAACACTGAAGCTTTCTTT. Its protein product is CASSVLPMNTEAFF. Together with reference TRBV2 and TRBJ1-1, the CDR3 gives the full variable domain: EPEVTQTPSHQVTQMGQEVILRCVPISNHLYFYWYRQILGQKVEFLVSFYNNEISEKSEIFDDQFSVERPDGSNFTLKIRSTKLEDSAMYFCASSVLPMNTEAFFGQGTRLTVV.

This chain joins TRBV29-1 and TRBJ2-1, with D unresolved. Germline V CDR1 and CDR2: SQVTM, ANQGSEA. This CDR3 is 12 amino acids long. Trimming removed 5 bases from V and 8 bases from J, with 13 bases in between. The CDR3 DNA reads TGCAGCGTTACGACTGTGACGGATGAGCAGTTCTTC. Its translation: CSVTTVTDEQFF.